Listed below are T cell receptor beta chains from one sample, sequenced in a study of cytomegalovirus exposure and HLA in healthy donors. TCRdb's table, derived via immunoSEQ multiplex PCR, lists solely in-frame clones and lacks some. The sample yields under 100,000 clones, around 96% seen once. The sequencing input was PBMCs. All receptors come from a man aged 18 to 30 in good health and CMV-seronegative. Each CDR3 is given with its conserved first and last residue. Fields, in order: clone size, J gene, D gene, V gene, CDR3 protein, CDR3 DNA. D genes are given only for firm matches. Clone size appears in some rows only: once, few, many, or a class for an expanded clone.

-,TRBJ1-2,TRBD1,TRBV19,CASTQGMPYGYTF,TGTGCCAGTACACAGGGGATGCCCTATGGCTACACCTTC
-,TRBJ2-1,TRBD1,TRBV2,CASGQGGSEQFF,TGTGCCAGTGGACAGGGGGGTAGTGAGCAGTTCTTC
-,TRBJ1-5,TRBD1,TRBV5-5,CASSSWTGIYQPQHF,TGTGCCAGCAGCTCCTGGACAGGGATTTATCAGCCCCAGCATTTT
once,TRBJ2-3,TRBD2,TRBV4-1,CASSIRLAGGTTSTDTQYF,TGCGCCAGCAGTATCAGACTAGCGGGAGGAACAACTAGCACAGATACGCAGTATTTT
-,TRBJ2-1,TRBD1,TRBV28,CASSFRGQADEQFF,TGTGCCAGCAGTTTTAGGGGACAGGCCGATGAGCAGTTCTTC
-,TRBJ1-1,-,TRBV28,CASSLESRHTEAFF,TGTGCCAGCAGTCTGGAATCGCGGCACACTGAAGCTTTCTTT
once,TRBJ1-1,-,TRBV6-5,CASSLRMRNRNEAFF,TGTGCCAGCAGTTTAAGGATGCGGAACAGGAATGAAGCTTTCTTT
few,TRBJ2-7,TRBD2,TRBV6-5,CASSPGTSGTYEQYF,TGTGCCAGCAGCCCCGGGACTAGCGGAACCTACGAGCAGTACTTC
-,TRBJ2-2,-,TRBV5-1,CASRRSWGVSGELFF,TGCGCCAGCAGGAGGTCCTGGGGAGTATCCGGGGAGCTGTTTTTT
-,TRBJ1-2,TRBD1,TRBV19,CASSNRRPGGPGYTF,TGTGCCAGTAGTAACAGACGGCCAGGGGGCCCCGGATACACCTTC
once,TRBJ2-1,TRBD1,TRBV11-3,CASSQTGTAQFF,TGTGCCAGCAGCCAGACAGGGACGGCGCAGTTCTTC
-,TRBJ1-1,-,TRBV14,CASSQELGGPAFF,TGTGCCAGCAGCCAAGAACTCGGAGGGCCGGCTTTCTTT
once,TRBJ2-1,TRBD2,TRBV28,CASSLNSGTSENEQFF,TGTGCCAGCAGTTTAAATAGTGGGACTAGTGAGAATGAGCAGTTCTTC
-,TRBJ2-7,TRBD1,TRBV7-9,CASSLTGVKSYEQYF,TGTGCCAGCAGCTTGACAGGGGTTAAATCCTACGAGCAGTACTTC
-,TRBJ1-3,-,TRBV27,CASSLWAGAGNTIYF,TGTGCCAGCAGTTTATGGGCGGGGGCTGGAAACACCATATATTTT
-,TRBJ2-5,TRBD1,TRBV10-2,CASRNPGTEETQYF,TGCGCCAGCAGGAACCCCGGGACAGAAGAGACCCAGTACTTC
-,TRBJ2-1,TRBD2,TRBV11-1,CASSSGGREGPWGEQFF,TGTGCCAGCAGCTCAGGGGGGCGGGAGGGCCCCTGGGGAGAGCAGTTCTTC
-,TRBJ2-2,-,TRBV7-6,CASSLGGHYLNTGELFF,TGTGCCAGCAGCTTAGGAGGACATTACTTGAACACCGGGGAGCTGTTTTTT
-,TRBJ1-2,-,TRBV10-3,CALTSQGDRGYTF,TGTGCCTTAACAAGTCAGGGTGATCGTGGCTACACCTTC
-,TRBJ2-1,-,TRBV7-9,CASSPENGDEQFF,TGTGCCAGCAGCCCCGAAAACGGGGATGAGCAGTTCTTC
-,TRBJ1-2,-,TRBV29-1,CSLGRAGGYTF,TGCAGCCTGGGTCGGGCGGGTGGCTACACCTTC
-,TRBJ2-7,TRBD2,TRBV5-5,CASSLVAGGAYEQYF,TGTGCCAGCAGCTTGGTTGCCGGGGGGGCTTACGAGCAGTACTTC